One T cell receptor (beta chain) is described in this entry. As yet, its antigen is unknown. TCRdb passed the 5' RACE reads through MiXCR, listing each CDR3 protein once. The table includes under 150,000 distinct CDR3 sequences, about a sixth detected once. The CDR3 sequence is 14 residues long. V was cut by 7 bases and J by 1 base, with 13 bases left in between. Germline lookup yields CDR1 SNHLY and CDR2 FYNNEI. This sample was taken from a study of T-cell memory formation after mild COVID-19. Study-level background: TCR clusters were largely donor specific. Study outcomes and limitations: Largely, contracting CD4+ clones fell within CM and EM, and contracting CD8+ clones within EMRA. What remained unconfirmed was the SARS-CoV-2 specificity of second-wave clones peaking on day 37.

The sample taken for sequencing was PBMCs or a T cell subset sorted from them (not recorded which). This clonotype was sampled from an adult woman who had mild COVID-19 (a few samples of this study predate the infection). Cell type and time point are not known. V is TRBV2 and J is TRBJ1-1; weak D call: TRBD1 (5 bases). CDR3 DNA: TGTGCCAGCATGGCGCACAGGAGGAACACTGAAGCTTTCTTT. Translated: CASMAHRRNTEAFF.